This TCR beta chain was identified during a study of T-cell reconstitution after alpha-beta-depleted transplantation in children. As it was prepared, the TCRbeta library received unique molecular identifiers. Each CDR3 protein is one row after TCRdb ran MiXCR on the PCR reads. Among 800,000 to 1,000,000 distinct CDR3 sequences listed, around 30% were seen once. The length of the CDR3 is 14 residues. Germline V gene lookup returns CDR1 SGDLS and CDR2 YYNGEE. V dropped 4 bases and J dropped 3 bases, with 14 bases sitting between them. In the case of this clonotype: The target antigen is unknown.

Findings and caveats of the study: At one year after transplant, newly produced T cells mostly accounted for T-cell counts and diversity. Elevated TCRbeta diversity at day 60 was traced, in some patients, to surviving recipient T cells and thymic progenitors. There were reportedly several hundred expanded graft clones from which alpha-beta T cells came about two months after transplant.

The gene calls are TRBV9 and TRBJ2-7; D may match TRBD1 or TRBD2 (6 bases each). The sequence was collected from a boy younger than two who had a stem cell transplant for SCID, so the T cells may come from the graft donor. Sequences were derived from PBMCs, mostly from graft donor cells, sampled 360 days after TCRalphabeta/CD19-depleted stem cell transplant. The CDR3 loop is CASSTGARIYEQYF. The CDR3 DNA sequence: TGTGCCAGCAGCACGGGGGCGCGGATCTACGAGCAGTACTTC.